These 19 T cell receptor beta chains were sequenced from one sample in a study of blood T cell repertoires in COVID-19. Assay used: immunoSEQ multiplex PCR; TCRdb lists only in-frame clones, some missing. The table lists over 150,000 clones, around 84% of them singletons, with about 0.6% in the top ten. The sequenced sample was peripheral blood. The receptor set was obtained from a man in his fifties or sixties with COVID-19, enrolled during active disease.

The chain is built from TRBV7-8 and TRBJ1-2; maybe TRBD1 (5 bases). The germline V gene has CDR1 SGHVS and CDR2 FQNEAQ. CDR3 length: 14 amino acids. Trimming removed 2 bases from V and 2 bases from J, with 9 bases in between. In nucleotides, the CDR3 is TGTGCCAGCAGCTTATACAGGTCCAACTATGGCTACACCTTC. Encoded protein: CASSLYRSNYGYTF.

J is TRBJ2-6 and V is TRBV18; D is possibly TRBD2 (5 bases). The CDR3 loop spans 16 amino acids. The germline V gene has CDR1 KGHSH and CDR2 LQKENI. Trimming took 6 bases from V and 3 from J, leaving 15 bases between them. The CDR3 nucleotides are TGTGCCAGCTCGCCCCTTACTAGTGGTGGGGCCAACGTCCTGACTTTC. Its protein is CASSPLTSGGANVLTF.

The chain links TRBV24-1 to TRBJ2-3; 10 bases fit TRBD2. The V gene end was trimmed by 6 bases and the J gene end by 4 bases; junction bases not matched to a gene: 3. The length of the CDR3 is 14 residues. CDR1 KGHDR and CDR2 SFDVKD come from the germline V gene. CDR3: CATSPSGSSDTQYF. The CDR3 DNA follows: TGTGCCACCAGTCCTAGCGGGAGTTCAGATACGCAGTATTTT.

This chain connects TRBV13 to TRBJ1-4, with a weak D call TRBD1 (6 bases). V lost 0 bases to trimming and J lost 4 bases, with 15 bases between them. This CDR3 has 17 amino acids. From germline, CDR1 is PRHDT and CDR2 FYEKMQ (reference sequence). The CDR3 reads CASSLGQSTGYNEKLFF. The DNA for the CDR3 is TGTGCCAGCAGCTTAGGCCAGTCGACAGGATATAATGAAAAACTGTTTTTT.

The chain joins TRBV18 to TRBJ1-5; the D gene is possibly TRBD1 (5 bases). The germline V gene has CDR1 KGHSH and CDR2 LQKENI. With 8 bases removed from V and 2 bases from J, the gap between germline ends came to 13 bases. The CDR3 sequence is 14 residues long. The CDR3 reads CASRQGLGNQPQHF. The CDR3 DNA sequence: TGTGCCAGCCGCCAGGGTCTCGGCAATCAGCCCCAGCATTTT.

The V gene is TRBV11-3, the J gene TRBJ2-5, with 7 bases that match TRBD2. The CDR3 consists of 14 residues. Germline trimming cut 3 bases from V and 1 base from J; bases unmatched to any gene: 2. CDR1 is SGHNT and CDR2 is YENEEA in the germline V gene. CDR3 DNA sequence: TGTGCCAGCAGCTTTTGGGGGGGCCAAGAGACCCAGTACTTC. Translated, it gives CASSFWGGQETQYF.

The chain recombines TRBV7-2 with TRBJ1-2, with a weak D call TRBD1 (6 bases). Germline V gives CDR1 SGHTA, CDR2 FQGNSA. This CDR3 comprises 15 residues. V was clipped by 1 base and J by 6 bases, with 15 bases between them. The CDR3 loop reads CASSLGSGVLDGYTF. The CDR3 DNA reads as TGTGCCAGCAGCTTAGGGTCAGGGGTGTTGGATGGCTACACCTTC.

This chain links TRBV5-6 with TRBJ1-2; D possibly corresponds to TRBD1 (5 bases). The CDR3 covers 14 residues. CDR1 SGHDT and CDR2 YYEEEE come from the germline V gene. Deletions cut 1 base from V and 4 bases from J, with 11 bases between. The CDR3 is CASSLWDFAYGYTF. CDR3 in DNA: TGTGCCAGCAGCTTGTGGGACTTTGCCTATGGCTACACCTTC.

This chain uses TRBV6-1 with TRBJ2-7; TRBD2 matches 9 bases. CDR1 and CDR2 (germline): MNHNS, SASEGT. CDR3 length equals 16 residues. Losses at the gene ends were 3 bases for V and 4 bases for J; bases not matched to a gene: 10. CDR3 in DNA: TGTGCCAGCAGTGATGCGGACTCCAGCGGGAGGTACGAGCAGTACTTC. It translates to CASSDADSSGRYEQYF.

The rearrangement joins TRBV24-1 to TRBJ2-2; D gene unclear. V lost 12 bases and J lost 7, with 14 bases in between. The CDR3 totals 12 residues. Germline V gene lookup returns CDR1 KGHDR and CDR2 SFDVKD. The CDR3 sequence is CASSSEIGELFF. CDR3 DNA sequence: TGTGCCTCCTCCTCGGAGATCGGGGAGCTGTTTTTT.

The CDR3, as DNA: TGTGCCAGCAGCTTAGCCTCCGCGATCGGGGGTGAGCAGTACTTC. This encodes CASSLASAIGGEQYF. The J gene is TRBJ2-7, the V gene TRBV7-2; D perhaps matches TRBD2 (6 bases). The CDR3 extends over 15 amino acids. Germline V gives CDR1 SGHTA, CDR2 FQGNSA. With 0 bases removed from V and 7 bases from J, the gap between germline ends came to 16 bases.

The chain recombines TRBV9 with TRBJ1-6, with 7 bases matching TRBD1. Germline CDR1 and CDR2: SGDLS and YYNGEE. J was trimmed by 6 bases and V by 3 bases; bases with no gene match: 0. This CDR3 has 13 amino acids. The chain's CDR3 is CASSGQGNSPLHF. CDR3 DNA: TGTGCCAGCAGCGGACAGGGTAATTCACCCCTCCACTTT.

The chain has TRBV28 and TRBJ1-2; 9 bases fit TRBD1. Germline V lookup: CDR1 MDHEN, CDR2 SYDVKM. V shed 6 bases and J 0 bases; nucleotides not matched to a gene: 5. This CDR3 contains 15 residues. CDR3 nucleotide sequence: TGTGCCAGCAGCGAAGGGACAGGGTCTAACTATGGCTACACCTTC. Translated, it gives CASSEGTGSNYGYTF.

V usage is TRBV3-1 (or the pseudogene TRBV3-2) and J usage is TRBJ2-3; 8 bases match TRBD2. Trimming took 2 bases from V and 4 from J; bases not matched to a gene: 8. This CDR3 spans 16 amino acids. Looked up from germline, CDR1 is LGHDT and CDR2 is YNNKEL (reference sequence). The chain's CDR3 is CASSQTGGGASDTQYF. CDR3 DNA sequence: TGTGCCAGCAGCCAAACGGGGGGGGGAGCTTCAGATACGCAGTATTTT.

V usage is TRBV6-5 and J usage is TRBJ2-1, with 12 positions matching TRBD2. CDR3 length: 15 amino acids. Germline lookup yields CDR1 MNHEY and CDR2 SVGAGI. The V and J ends lost 2 bases and 7 bases, in that order; junction bases with no gene match: 3. The CDR3 bases are TGTGCCAGCAGTTACCCGGGGACTAGCGGGAATGAGCAGTTCTTC. Protein sequence: CASSYPGTSGNEQFF.

The CDR3 region is CASSVYGTLMNTEAFF. The DNA of the CDR3 is TGTGCCAGCAGCGTCTACGGGACACTCATGAACACTGAAGCTTTCTTT. The V and J genes are TRBV7-2 and TRBJ1-1; D perhaps matches TRBD1 (6 bases). Germline loops: CDR1 SGHTA, CDR2 FQGNSA. CDR3 length: 16 residues. Trimming stripped 5 bases from V and 0 bases from J, with 16 bases between.

The chain couples TRBV11-2 to TRBJ2-7, with TRBD2 matching 9 bases. The V and J ends lost 3 bases and 2 bases, in that order; junction bases with no gene match: 8. The CDR3 spans 16 residues. The V gene's germline CDR1 is SGHAT and CDR2 FQNNGV. The CDR3: CASSLDGLARTYEQYF. The CDR3 nucleotides read TGTGCCAGCAGCTTGGACGGACTAGCGCGAACCTACGAGCAGTACTTC.

The chain employs TRBV19 and TRBJ1-1, with 9 bases aligning to TRBD1. V trimming: 6 bases; J trimming: 2 bases; junction bases outside the gene matches: 10. This CDR3 contains 16 residues. The germline V gene encodes CDR1 LNHDA and CDR2 SQIVND (reference sequence). The CDR3 sequence: CASRTQPGQGNTEAFF. The DNA for the CDR3 is TGTGCCAGTAGGACACAACCGGGACAGGGAAACACTGAAGCTTTCTTT.

The V call is TRBV28, the J call TRBJ2-7, with TRBD1 matching 9 bases. The V gene's germline CDR1 is MDHEN and CDR2 SYDVKM. This CDR3 has 15 residues. J gave up 6 bases and V 5 bases, and 11 bases lay outside the gene matches. CDR3 loop: CASSPGGTGRREQYF. CDR3 in DNA: TGTGCCAGCAGTCCCGGCGGGACAGGGCGGCGCGAGCAGTACTTC.